This T cell receptor (beta chain) was observed in a study of T cells after yellow fever vaccination. The study, taken as a whole, reports: Although most clonotypes did not, a small share appeared in both CD4 and CD8 compartments.

Synthesis of TCR cDNA relied on 5'RACE template switching, which attached a universal primer site and UMIs. TCRdb reanalysed the 5' RACE reads using MiXCR and keeps one entry per CDR3 protein. Among 500,000 to 650,000 distinct CDR3 sequences, 9% to 15% were seen once, and the ten largest hold 14% to 15%. This clonotype was recorded at least ten times. Its antigen is unidentified. Per germline, CDR1 DFQATT and CDR2 SNEGSKA (reference sequence). Unmatched junction bases numbered 5, after V lost 6 bases and J lost 0 bases. The CDR3 sequence is 14 residues long. This receptor was obtained from a young man who received the YFV17D yellow fever vaccine. The gene calls are TRBV20-1 and TRBJ2-1; 7 bases map to TRBD1. The material sequenced was PBMCs, taken on the day of the yellow fever booster vaccination. The CDR3 sequence is CSAPGQSSYNEQFF. The CDR3 DNA is TGCAGTGCACCGGGACAGAGCTCCTACAATGAGCAGTTCTTC.